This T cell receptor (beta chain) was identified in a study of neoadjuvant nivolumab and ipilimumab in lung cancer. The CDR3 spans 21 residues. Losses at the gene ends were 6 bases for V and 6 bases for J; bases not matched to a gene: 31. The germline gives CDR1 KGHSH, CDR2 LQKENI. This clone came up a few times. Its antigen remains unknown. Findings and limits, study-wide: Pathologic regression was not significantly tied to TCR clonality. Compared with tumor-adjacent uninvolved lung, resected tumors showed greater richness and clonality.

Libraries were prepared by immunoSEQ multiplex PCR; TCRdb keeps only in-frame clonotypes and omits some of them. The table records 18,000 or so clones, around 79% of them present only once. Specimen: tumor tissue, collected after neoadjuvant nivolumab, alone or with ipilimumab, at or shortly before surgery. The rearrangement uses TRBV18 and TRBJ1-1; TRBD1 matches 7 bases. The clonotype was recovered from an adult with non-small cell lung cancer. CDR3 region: CASSRNRRHDRESKRNAEAFF. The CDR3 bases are TGTGCCAGCTCCCGAAATCGTCGGCACGACAGGGAGTCAAAGCGAAACGCTGAAGCTTTCTTT. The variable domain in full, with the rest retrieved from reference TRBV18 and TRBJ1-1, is NAGVMQNPRHLVRRRGQEARLRCSPMKGHSHVYWYRQLPEEGLKFMVYLQKENIIDESGMPKERFSAEFPKEGPSILRIQQVVRGDSAAYFCASSRNRRHDRESKRNAEAFFGQGTRLTVV.